The clone carrying this T cell receptor (beta chain) was counted at least ten times. Its antigen is not known. The data originate from a study of tumor-infiltrating lymphocytes in primary liver carcinoma. Findings of the study overall: Pairs of tumor regions overlapped more than tumor-adjacent and tumor-blood pairs did. The study found a significantly higher top-250-clone fraction in tumors than in blood (p = 0.039). Bulk unsorted sampling precluded comparing CD4+ and CD8+ repertoires.

TCR beta cDNA was prepared out of 450 to 500 ng total RNA by means of a constant-region primer. Construction of TCR beta libraries relied on three successive nested multiplex PCR rounds employing slightly modified ARM-PCR. For 10 cycles apiece, the opening two PCR rounds ran with TRBV1-TRBV30 forward primers and a C-beta reverse primer. MiXCR, run by TCRdb on the multiplex PCR reads, gives a single entry per CDR3 protein. The sample gives some 180,000 distinct CDR3 sequences, about 55% of which show up once; around 74% is in the top ten. The researchers obtained blood RNA from unsorted whole blood and also extracted germline DNA. The V segment lost 4 bases and the J segment 2 bases; nucleotides outside the gene matches: 10. CDR3 length: 17 amino acids. Germline CDR1 and CDR2: SQVTM and ANQGSEA.

This TCR came from a man aged 40-50 years with primary liver carcinoma and hepatitis B virus infection. The chain carries TRBV29-1 and TRBJ2-7; 14 bases are a match to TRBD2. The sample was peripheral blood. The CDR3 region has the DNA TGCAGCGTTGCAAGGGGGACTAGCGGGAGAAGGGCCTACGAGCAGTACTTC. Translating gives CSVARGTSGRRAYEQYF.